This TCR beta chain was observed in a study of vaccination and CD4 T cells after COVID-19. As for the study in general: Diagnosis preceded the drawing of post-COVID samples by a median about 100 days (range 35 to 161). Overlapping peptides covering the spike proteins of SARS-CoV-2, HCoV-NL63, HCoV-OC43 and HCoV-229E were added to stimulate cells. In the control cultures, a CEFX pool, an HIV-1 Nef pool, or no peptide was supplied.

With 6 bases clipped from V and 1 base from J, the junction kept 7 bases outside the gene matches. The CDR3 is 15 residues long. In germline, CDR1 is MNHEY, CDR2 SVGEGT. Sample treatment: roughly ten-day PBMC culture with coronavirus spike peptide pools or control peptides (ViraFEST assay). One should note that the unexposed donor's CD4+ T cells were collected before the COVID-19 pandemic (2011-2018). As for this clonotype: Its antigen remains unknown.

An Oncomine TCR Beta short-read assay was used to sequence the DNA from cultured CD4+ T cells. Extraction of genomic DNA was performed on cultured CD4+ T cells. TCRdb reprocessed the PCR reads with MiXCR, giving one entry per CDR3 protein. The sample contains more than 7,500 distinct CDR3 sequences, around two fifths of which appear only once. This chain connects TRBV6-2 or TRBV6-3 to TRBJ1-1, with TRBD1 identical over 8 bases. The sequence derives from a human donor in good health. The sequencing sample was made of CD4+ T cells from blood, cultured in vitro. In DNA, the CDR3 is TGTGCCAGCAGCCAGAGGACAGGGTCGAACACTGAAGCTTTCTTT. Encoded protein: CASSQRTGSNTEAFF.